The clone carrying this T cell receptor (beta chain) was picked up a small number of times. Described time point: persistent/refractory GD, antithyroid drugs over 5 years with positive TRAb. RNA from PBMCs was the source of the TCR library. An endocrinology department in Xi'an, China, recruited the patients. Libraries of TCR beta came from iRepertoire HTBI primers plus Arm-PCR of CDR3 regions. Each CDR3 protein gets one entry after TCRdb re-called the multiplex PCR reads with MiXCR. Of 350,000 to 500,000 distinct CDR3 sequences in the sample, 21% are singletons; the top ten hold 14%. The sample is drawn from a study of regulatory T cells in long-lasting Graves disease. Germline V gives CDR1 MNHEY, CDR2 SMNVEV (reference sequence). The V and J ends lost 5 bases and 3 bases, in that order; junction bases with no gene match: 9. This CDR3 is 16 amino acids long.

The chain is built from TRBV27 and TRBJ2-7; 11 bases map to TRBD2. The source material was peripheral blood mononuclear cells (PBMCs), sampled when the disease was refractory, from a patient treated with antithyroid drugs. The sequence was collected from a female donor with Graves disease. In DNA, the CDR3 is TGTGCCAGCAGTATTAGCGGGAGGGTATATTTCTACGAGCAGTACTTC. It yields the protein CASSISGRVYFYEQYF.